This T cell receptor (beta chain) came from a study of T cells in localized non-small cell lung cancer. The method was immunoSEQ multiplex PCR; TCRdb's version includes in-frame clones alone and lacks a portion of them. The sample lists some 15,000 clones, approximately 80% occurring once. V was trimmed by 5 bases and J by 2 bases, leaving 11 bases between them. The CDR3 runs 14 residues. The germline V gene has CDR1 SGHDT and CDR2 YYEEEE. This specimen consisted of peripheral blood, obtained before any cancer treatment. The clonotype comes from a male donor at least 60 years old with stage I lung adenocarcinoma. The rearrangement joins TRBV5-6 to TRBJ2-4; perhaps D is TRBD1 or TRBD2 (7 bases each). Written as DNA, the CDR3 is TGTGCCAGCAGTCAGGGGGGGTCCAAAAACATTCAGTACTTC. Its translation is CASSQGGSKNIQYF.